The clone carrying this T cell receptor beta chain was counted a few times. This entry comes from a study of radiotherapy plus CTLA-4 blockade in lung cancer. Patients in the study, people with chemo-refractory metastatic non-small-cell lung cancer, received focal radiation plus ipilimumab CTLA-4 blockade. Method: immunoSEQ multiplex PCR; TCRdb's copy keeps in-frame clones and lacks some. The data hold 50,000 to 70,000 clones, with over 65% observed a single time. In germline, CDR1 is SGHNT, CDR2 YYREEE (reference sequence). The junction had 6 bases not matched to a gene; V was cut back by 6 bases and J by 10 bases. The CDR3 has 12 amino acids.

The clonotype comes from a human donor with non-small cell lung cancer who had a partial response to radiotherapy plus ipilimumab. Sequenced here: peripheral blood, sampled from a patient treated with radiotherapy plus ipilimumab. This chain links TRBV5-4 with TRBJ2-1; TRBD1 aligns across 8 bases. The CDR3 protein is CASNRQGREQFF. The DNA of the CDR3 is TGTGCCAGCAACCGACAGGGGAGGGAGCAGTTCTTC. Looking up the rest from reference TRBV5-4 and TRBJ2-1 gives the full variable domain: ETGVTQSPTHLIKTRGQQVTLRCSSQSGHNTVSWYQQALGQGPQFIFQYYREEENGRGNFPPRFSGLQFPNYSSELNVNALELDDSALYLCASNRQGREQFFGPGTRLTVL.